These 23 T cell receptor beta chains were sequenced from one sample in a study of T cell therapy after organ transplantation. Their specific antigens are unknown. Profiling relied on immunoSEQ multiplex PCR, and the TCRdb table lists in-frame clones only, not all of them. The sample shows a few thousand clones, roughly nine tenths of them seen only once. The source was CD8+ T cells from blood, collected before autologous CMV-specific T cell therapy. These receptors were taken from a human patient who had received a solid organ transplant and had CMV disease.

The J gene is TRBJ1-6, the V gene TRBV6-4; 10 bases agree with TRBD1. This CDR3 region has 15 residues. Germline CDR1 is MRHNA and CDR2 is SNTAGT. J was trimmed by 7 bases and V by 0 bases; bases with no gene match: 0. The chain's CDR3 is CASSDSTGGNSPLHF. The CDR3 coding sequence is TGTGCCAGCAGTGACTCGACAGGGGGCAATTCACCCCTCCACTTT.

This chain links TRBV28 with TRBJ1-1; TRBD1 might be the D (5 bases). CDR3 length: 14 residues. In germline, CDR1 is MDHEN, CDR2 SYDVKM. The V end lost 3 bases, the J end lost 4 bases, and 12 bases lay between the germline ends. The CDR3 protein is CASSFGDPSTEAFF. Written as DNA, the CDR3 is TGTGCCAGCAGTTTCGGGGACCCTAGCACTGAAGCTTTCTTT.

The chain employs TRBV7-6 and TRBJ2-2, with D perhaps TRBD1 or TRBD2 (5 bases each). V lost 4 bases and J lost 0, with 21 bases in between. This CDR3 is built from 19 residues. Germline assignment: CDR1 SGHVS and CDR2 FNYEAQ. The CDR3 region has the DNA TGTGCCAGCAGCTCCTCACCCTATCTCCGGGACGCGAACACCGGGGAGCTGTTTTTT. Encoded protein: CASSSSPYLRDANTGELFF.

The chain employs TRBV7-9 and TRBJ2-1, with 9 nucleotides matching TRBD2. CDR3 length: 15 amino acids. Trimming took 5 bases from V and 3 from J; bases not matched to a gene: 5. Germline V gene data show CDR1 as SEHNR and CDR2 as FQNEAQ (reference sequence). CDR3 bases: TGTGCCAGCAGCGATAGCGGGGGATACTACAATGAGCAGTTCTTC. Protein: CASSDSGGYYNEQFF.

CDR3 coding DNA: TGTGCCAGCAGCCCTGGACTAGCGGCTCCCAATGAGCAGTTCTTC. This gives the protein CASSPGLAAPNEQFF. The genes are TRBV13 and TRBJ2-1; 10 positions agree with TRBD2. V was pared by 5 bases and J by 6 bases, with 7 bases of the junction left unmatched. The CDR3 totals 15 residues. The germline CDR1 and CDR2 sequences are PRHDT and FYEKMQ (reference sequence).

The chain is built from TRBV6-6 and TRBJ2-1; TRBD2 matches 11 bases. This CDR3 is built from 16 residues. The J segment lost 0 bases and the V segment lost 4 bases, leaving 2 bases of the junction unmatched. From germline, CDR1 is MNHNY and CDR2 SVGAGI (reference sequence). The CDR3 region is CASSLLAGGSYNEQFF. CDR3 in DNA: TGTGCCAGCAGTTTGCTAGCGGGGGGCTCCTACAATGAGCAGTTCTTC.

This clone is a singleton in its sample. The rearrangement uses TRBV7-8 and TRBJ2-7; 7 positions match TRBD2. Germline V gene data show CDR1 as SGHVS and CDR2 as FQNEAQ. CDR3 length: 13 residues. V shed 4 bases, J shed 2 bases, and the junction held 2 bases outside the gene matches. CDR3 coding DNA: TGTGCCAGCAGCTCCGGGACTACCTACGAGCAGTACTTC. Protein sequence: CASSSGTTYEQYF.

V usage is TRBV14 and J usage is TRBJ1-3; D gene unclear. CDR1 SGHDN and CDR2 FVKESK come from the germline V gene. With 3 bases removed from V and 2 bases from J, the gap between germline ends came to 23 bases. The CDR3 covers 19 residues. CDR3 nucleotide sequence: TGTGCCAGCAGCCACATGTCGGGTCCGGAGCCGGTAGCTGGAAACACCATATATTTT. It codes for CASSHMSGPEPVAGNTIYF.

The genes are TRBV4-3 and TRBJ2-5; tentative D call: TRBD2 (5 bases). The J call may be mistaken, given a closer DNA end match to TRBJ2-7. In germline, CDR1 is LGHNA, CDR2 YSLEER. The CDR3 sequence is 14 residues long. CDR3 protein: CASSPAFSVYEQYF. The CDR3 DNA sequence: TGCGCCAGCAGCCCAGCTTTTAGCGTCTACGAGCAGTACTTC.

This clone was detected only once. The gene calls are TRBV4-1 and TRBJ2-7; no clear D gene. V lost 0 bases and J lost 5, with 8 bases in between. This CDR3 is 13 amino acids long. Looked up from germline, CDR1 is MGHRA and CDR2 is YSYEKL. The CDR3 DNA is TGCGCCAGCAGCCAAGATGGAGACAACGAGCAGTACTTC. It encodes CASSQDGDNEQYF.

V is TRBV7-9 and J is TRBJ1-2, with TRBD1 identical over 11 bases. After removal of 7 bases from V and 4 bases from J, the junction contained 5 bases not matched to a gene. Germline assignment: CDR1 SEHNR and CDR2 FQNEAQ (reference sequence). This CDR3 has 14 amino acids. CDR3 coding DNA: TGTGCCAGCATAGGACAGGGGGCCTCCTATGGCTACACCTTC. Translated: CASIGQGASYGYTF.

In this sample, this clone turned up once. The V gene is TRBV25-1, the J gene TRBJ1-6; D gene ambiguous. This CDR3 spans 13 amino acids. The germline CDR1 and CDR2 sequences are MGHDK and SYGVNS. Trimming cost V 4 bases and J 7 bases, with 8 bases left between them. The CDR3 nucleotides read TGTGCCAGCAGTGGTGGACGGAATTCACCCCTCCACTTT. Amino acid sequence: CASSGGRNSPLHF.

The V call is TRBV19, the J call TRBJ1-1; weak D call: TRBD1 (6 bases). The V gene's germline CDR1 is LNHDA and CDR2 SQIVND (reference sequence). V was clipped by 5 bases and J by 5 bases, with 18 bases between them. CDR3 length: 15 residues. CDR3 DNA sequence: TGTGCCAGTAGTTCCTGGGACAATCGGGAGACTGAAGCTTTCTTT. This gives the protein CASSSWDNRETEAFF.

As concerns this clone: Other DNA variants within this sample encode the same CDR3. V usage is TRBV6-5 and J usage is TRBJ2-7, with D maybe TRBD2 (7 bases). CDR3 size: 14 residues. Germline CDR1 is MNHEY and CDR2 is SVGAGI. V lost 2 bases, J lost 4 bases, and 12 bases lay in between. The CDR3 bases are TGTGCCAGCAGTTACGGGGGGGCAGGATACGAGCAGTACTTC. It codes for CASSYGGAGYEQYF.

V and J are TRBV7-9 and TRBJ2-3; 16 nucleotides agree with TRBD2. This CDR3 is 16 amino acids long. CDR1 and CDR2 (germline): SEHNR, FQNEAQ (reference sequence). Trimming cost V 4 bases and J 5 bases; bases outside gene matches: 3. CDR3 nucleotide sequence: TGTGCCAGCAGCTCGGGACTAGCGGGAGGGGGAGATACGCAGTATTTT. This gives the protein CASSSGLAGGGDTQYF.

The chain couples TRBV9 to TRBJ2-1; D is unresolved. The CDR3 runs 14 residues. The V end was cut by 4 bases, the J end by 5 bases, with 13 bases between. Germline lookup yields CDR1 SGDLS and CDR2 YYNGEE. CDR3 in amino acids: CASSPRPGHNEQFF. The CDR3 nucleotides are TGTGCCAGCAGCCCCCGACCGGGCCACAATGAGCAGTTCTTC.

This clone appeared a single time. This chain joins TRBV7-9 and TRBJ2-7; a weak D match, TRBD1 (5 bases). This CDR3 is 15 amino acids long. V was trimmed by 4 bases and J by 2 bases, leaving 15 bases between them. Germline V gene data show CDR1 as SEHNR and CDR2 as FQNEAQ (reference sequence). CDR3 loop: CASSSPYARAYEQYF. CDR3 DNA: TGTGCCAGCAGCTCCCCCTACGCCAGGGCCTACGAGCAGTACTTC. Using reference TRBV7-9 and TRBJ2-7 for the parts outside the CDR3, the full variable domain is DTGVSQNPRHKITKRGQNVTFRCDPISEHNRLYWYRQTLGQGPEFLTYFQNEAQLEKSRLLSDRFSAERPKGSFSTLEIQRTEQGDSAMYLCASSSPYARAYEQYFGPGTRLTVT.

With respect to this clone: Just one base apart from a much larger clone, this may be a read error. Other DNA sequences in the same sample also yield this CDR3. The rearrangement uses TRBV28 and TRBJ1-5; possibly TRBD1 for D (6 bases). The length of the CDR3 is 13 residues. V lost 8 bases to trimming and J lost 6 bases, with 14 bases between them. Germline V lookup: CDR1 MDHEN, CDR2 SYDVKM. CDR3 in amino acids: CASWGGAGQPQHF. The CDR3 nucleotides read TGTGCCAGCTGGGGGGGGGCGGGTCAGCCCCAGCATTTT.

The chain's CDR3 is CASSTDRAQETQYF. For the CDR3, the DNA is TGTGCCAGTAGTACGGACAGGGCGCAAGAGACCCAGTACTTC. V and J are TRBV19 and TRBJ2-5; the match to TRBD1 covers 8 bases. The CDR3 runs 14 residues. The ends lost 4 bases at V and 2 bases at J; junction bases unmatched: 3. CDR1 is LNHDA, CDR2 SQIVND, per germline (reference sequence).

J is TRBJ1-3 and V is TRBV10-2; D call uncertain. The V gene lost 4 bases and the J gene lost 4 bases, with 8 bases spanning the gap. CDR3 size: 13 residues. In germline, CDR1 is WSHSY, CDR2 SAAADI. DNA of the CDR3: TGCGCCAGCAGTGGAACAACGGGAAACACCATATATTTT. Its protein product is CASSGTTGNTIYF.

The chain combines TRBV11-2 with TRBJ1-2, with TRBD1 identical over 7 bases. This CDR3 contains 14 residues. Trimming removed 5 bases from V and 3 bases from J; junction bases left unmatched: 6. The germline gives CDR1 SGHAT, CDR2 FQNNGV. For the CDR3, the DNA is TGTGCCAGCAGCGGAAATCAGGGGGACTATGGCTACACCTTC. It translates to CASSGNQGDYGYTF. Using reference TRBV11-2 and TRBJ1-2 for the parts outside the CDR3, the full variable domain is EAGVAQSPRYKIIEKRQSVAFWCNPISGHATLYWYQQILGQGPKLLIQFQNNGVVDDSQLPKDRFSAERLKGVDSTLKIQPAKLEDSAVYLCASSGNQGDYGYTFGSGTRLTVV.

The chain uses TRBV29-1 and TRBJ1-6, with D hard to call. V lost 5 bases to trimming and J lost 2 bases, with 10 bases between them. This CDR3 contains 14 residues. Germline V gene data show CDR1 as SQVTM and CDR2 as ANQGSEA. CDR3 region: CSVRDGTYNSPLHF. CDR3 bases: TGCAGCGTTCGTGATGGCACCTATAATTCACCCCTCCACTTT.

The V call is TRBV7-9, the J call TRBJ2-3; the D is unclear. Germline CDR1 is SEHNR and CDR2 is FQNEAQ (reference sequence). This CDR3 is 12 amino acids long. Trimming removed 3 bases at V and 9 bases at J, with 10 bases between. The CDR3 is CASSFWAETQYF. The CDR3, as DNA: TGTGCCAGCAGCTTCTGGGCGGAGACGCAGTATTTT.